The clone carrying this T cell receptor (beta chain) turned up a few times. This specimen belongs to a study of blood T cell repertoires in COVID-19. At the level of the study: Some COVID-19 samples were acute and others convalescent; all came from the United States, Italy and Spain. T cells, B-cell-depleted T cells, or PBMCs provided the cDNA or gDNA that served as material.

The data were produced by immunoSEQ multiplex PCR, yet TCRdb's version contains in-frame clones alone and is incomplete. The data contain some 150,000 clones, about 85% of them singletons. Germline V gives CDR1 SGDLS, CDR2 YYNGEE. The CDR3 consists of 14 residues. V gave up 0 bases and J gave up 5 bases, with 11 bases separating them. V usage is TRBV9 and J usage is TRBJ1-2; maybe TRBD1 (6 bases). The sample was peripheral blood. This TCR derives from a man in his forties with acute or convalescent COVID-19. The CDR3 protein is CASSVDRAEYGYTF. The CDR3 DNA is TGTGCCAGCAGCGTAGACAGGGCGGAGTATGGCTACACCTTC.